The rows below give T cell receptor beta chains drawn from one sample of a study of early T cells in non-severe SARS-CoV-2 infection. TCRdb analysed the 5' RACE reads with MiXCR anew, one entry per CDR3 protein. Among around 98,000 distinct CDR3 sequences listed, approximately 11% were seen once. Sequences were obtained from whole blood. The source is an adult who was a healthcare worker with PCR-confirmed SARS-CoV-2 infection or an uninfected control (not recorded which). CDR3s include the opening cysteine and the closing phenylalanine or tryptophan. The order of the fields is D gene, J gene, clone size, V gene, CDR3 DNA, CDR3 protein. D genes are given only for firm matches. Size is stated for part of the rows, as once, few or many counts, or as a class when the clone is expanded.

- TRBJ2-7 many TRBV5-1 TGCGCCAGCAGCTTGGTCCGGGACGGCAACGAGCAGTACTTC CASSLVRDGNEQYF
- TRBJ1-2 few TRBV30 TGTGCCTGGAGTGAACAGCTAGTTTCTAACTATGGCTACACCTTC CAWSEQLVSNYGYTF
- TRBJ1-2 many TRBV10-3 TGTGCCATCAGCGCCACAGGGTTCCCCTATGGCTACACCTTC CAISATGFPYGYTF
- TRBJ1-6 few TRBV4-2 TGTGCCAGCGGCGGACAGCGCTCCTATAATTCACCCCTCCACTTT CASGGQRSYNSPLHF
- TRBJ2-7 - TRBV6-5 TGTGCCAGCAGTTACCAGGGGGGATCCTACGAGCAGTACTTC CASSYQGGSYEQYF
- TRBJ1-2 few TRBV20-1 TGCAGTGCTAGACCACCTTATAACTATGGCTACACCTTC CSARPPYNYGYTF
- TRBJ2-5 few TRBV25-1 TGTGCCAGCAGGACTTCGGGAGAGACCCAGTACTTC CASRTSGETQYF
TRBD1 TRBJ2-7 many TRBV3-1 TGTGCCAGCAGCCAAAAGGGACAGCTTGGGCAGTACTTC CASSQKGQLGQYF
- TRBJ1-4 - TRBV5-1 TGCGCCAGCAGCCCCGACAGTACTAATGAAAAACTGTTTTTT CASSPDSTNEKLFF
- TRBJ1-2 few TRBV28 TGTGCCAGCAGTTTATCGGGACATGGCTACACCTTC CASSLSGHGYTF
TRBD1 TRBJ1-2 many TRBV30 TGTGCCTGGAGTGTACAGGGGTCCCCCCGCTACACCTTC CAWSVQGSPRYTF
- TRBJ2-5 many TRBV12-3/TRBV12-4 TGTGCCAGCAGTTTACTTCCGGCTAGCAGTCAAGAGACCCAGTACTTC CASSLLPASSQETQYF
- TRBJ2-1 few TRBV24-1 TGTGCCACCAGTGATTTTCCTAGGGATGAGCAGTTCTTC CATSDFPRDEQFF
- TRBJ1-2 - TRBV5-6 TGTGCCAGCAGCTCTGGACAGACTTATGGCTACACCTTC CASSSGQTYGYTF
TRBD2 TRBJ2-3 - TRBV5-1 TGCGCCAGCAGCCGGGGACTAGCGGGAGAAGAAGATACGCAGTATTTT CASSRGLAGEEDTQYF
- TRBJ2-2 - TRBV19 TGTGCCAGCAGCCCAGGGCGGGGCACCGGGGAGCTGTTTTTT CASSPGRGTGELFF
- TRBJ2-4 - TRBV2 TGTGCCAGCATTGGGACCATCGGGGGGCCTACTCCCAAAAACATTCAGTACTTC CASIGTIGGPTPKNIQYF
- TRBJ2-3 many TRBV3-1 TGTGCCAGCAGCCAAGCCCCCACAGATACGCAGTATTTT CASSQAPTDTQYF
TRBD1 TRBJ2-7 - TRBV7-2 TGTGCCAGCAGCTCGCACAGGGGCTACTCCTACGAGCAGTACTTC CASSSHRGYSYEQYF
- TRBJ1-2 many TRBV7-2 TGTGCCAGCAGCTTAGGGGGGGCAGCTGGCTACACCTTC CASSLGGAAGYTF
- TRBJ2-5 few TRBV20-1 TGCAGTGCTAGAGATACAGGGCCAGAGACCCAGTACTTC CSARDTGPETQYF
- TRBJ2-2 once TRBV2 TGTGCCAGCAGCCGGGCCAACACCGGGGAGCTGTTTTTT CASSRANTGELFF
- TRBJ2-1 - TRBV19 TGTGCCAGTAGTAGCCTCACAGGGAGGTACAATGAGCAGTTCTTC CASSSLTGRYNEQFF
- TRBJ1-5 many TRBV28 TGTGCCAGCAGTCCTCCGGGTCAGCCCCAGCATTTT CASSPPGQPQHF
- TRBJ1-3 many TRBV14 TGTGCCAGCAGCCCCGGGCTGATCCCATCTGGAAACACCATATATTTT CASSPGLIPSGNTIYF
- TRBJ2-3 - TRBV10-2 TGCGCCAGCAAGGGCGGGGCCGCAGATACGCAGTATTTT CASKGGAADTQYF
- TRBJ2-1 many TRBV20-1 TGCAGTGCTAAGGTGATAGCGAGGTACAATGAGCAGTTCTTC CSAKVIARYNEQFF
- TRBJ1-1 many TRBV6-5 TGTGCCAGCAGTTACGGGGAGGGTGGCACTGAAGCTTTCTTT CASSYGEGGTEAFF
TRBD2 TRBJ2-1 - TRBV7-2 TGTGCCAGCAGTTACCGGACTAGCGGGGGGGATGAGCAGTTCTTC CASSYRTSGGDEQFF
- TRBJ2-3 few TRBV5-1 TGCGCCAGCAGCTTGACAGGGGGGGTAGATACGCAGTATTTT CASSLTGGVDTQYF
- TRBJ1-6 many TRBV12-5 TGTGCTAGTGGTTTGGATTCGACTACGTCTGGTTCACCCCTCCACTTT CASGLDSTTSGSPLHF
- TRBJ2-7 - TRBV20-1 TGCAGTGCTAGAGGAGACGAGCGGTTCTACGAGCAGTACTTC CSARGDERFYEQYF
- TRBJ1-1 many TRBV2 TGTGCCAGCAGTGAAAGCAGGGTCACTGAAGCTTTCTTT CASSESRVTEAFF
- TRBJ1-2 - TRBV18 TGTGCCAGCTCACCTAATTCGGCTGATTATGGCTACACCTTC CASSPNSADYGYTF
TRBD1 TRBJ1-2 many TRBV5-1 TGCGCCAGCAGCTTGGGGTCCAAGGGACAGGACTATGGCTACACCTTC CASSLGSKGQDYGYTF
TRBD1 TRBJ1-4 - TRBV5-8 TGTGCCAGCAGCGCGGGACAGAGGAATGAAAAACTGTTTTTT CASSAGQRNEKLFF
- TRBJ1-5 few TRBV12-3/TRBV12-4 TGTGCCAGCAACAGGGCCCATCAGCCCCAGCATTTT CASNRAHQPQHF
TRBD2 TRBJ2-4 many TRBV3-1 TGTGCCAGCAGCCAACCCATTTCCCGGGAGGAAGCCAAAAACATTCAGTACTTC CASSQPISREEAKNIQYF
- TRBJ1-4 - TRBV2 TGTGCCAGCAGCGTAACTAATGAAAAACTGTTTTTT CASSVTNEKLFF
TRBD1 TRBJ2-3 - TRBV12-3/TRBV12-4 TGTGCCAGCAGTTTAGGGGGGACAGGGGGCACAGATACGCAGTGTTTT CASSLGGTGGTDTQCF
TRBD1 TRBJ1-3 few TRBV2 TGTGCCAGCAAGGGACAGATAGCTGGAAACACCATATATTTT CASKGQIAGNTIYF
- TRBJ1-5 - TRBV20-1 TGCAGTGCTAGAGAGGGGGGACAGCCCCAGCATTTT CSAREGGQPQHF
- TRBJ2-2 - TRBV19 TGTGCCAGTAGTATAGGTGCGGGGGCTAACACCGGGGAGCTGTTTTTT CASSIGAGANTGELFF
- TRBJ2-7 - TRBV6-5 TGTGCCAGCAGTGAATCAGCCTACGAGCAGTACTTC CASSESAYEQYF
- TRBJ1-6 - TRBV2 TGTGCCAGCAGTGGTCATGGTGGCCCCTATAATTCACCCCTCCACTTT CASSGHGGPYNSPLHF
- TRBJ2-1 - TRBV12-3/TRBV12-4 TGTGCCAGCAGTCCCCCGAGGGGGGGCAAAAACAATGAGCAGTTCTTC CASSPPRGGKNNEQFF
TRBD2 TRBJ2-5 many TRBV19 TGTGCCAGTAGTGGGACTAGGGGAGAGACCCAGTACTTC CASSGTRGETQYF
- TRBJ2-7 - TRBV28 TGTGCCAGCAGTTTGTTGGGTGGCGGAGCCACCTACGAGCAGTACTTC CASSLLGGGATYEQYF
- TRBJ2-4 few TRBV19 TGTGCCAGTAGTATGTGGGGGGCGGAGGCCAAAAACATTCAGTACTTC CASSMWGAEAKNIQYF
- TRBJ2-5 few TRBV6-5 TGTGCCAGCAGCCCCCTCCCCCGCCGGGCCCAACAAGAGACCCAGTACTTC CASSPLPRRAQQETQYF
TRBD1 TRBJ2-1 - TRBV2 TGTGCCAGTAGTGTAACAGGGGTTATCAATGAGCAGTTCTTC CASSVTGVINEQFF
- TRBJ1-2 - TRBV5-1 TGCGCCAGCAGGAGTTCAGGCAAAGCTAACTATGGCTACACCTTC CASRSSGKANYGYTF
TRBD2 TRBJ2-3 - TRBV29-1 TGCAGCGTTCTAGCTAGCGGGAGCACAGATACGCAGTATTTT CSVLASGSTDTQYF
- TRBJ2-2 - TRBV7-6 TGTGCCAGCAGCCCCATGGCCACAGGACCCACCGGGGAGCTGTTTTTT CASSPMATGPTGELFF
- TRBJ1-3 - TRBV18 TGTGCCAGCTCACAGCACAGGAGCTCTGGAAACACCATATATTTT CASSQHRSSGNTIYF
- TRBJ1-1 - TRBV6-2/TRBV6-3 TGTGCCACTACGTTTGGGCTAGCCACTGAAGCTTTCTTT CATTFGLATEAFF
- TRBJ1-1 many TRBV3-1 TGTGCCAGCAGCCAACGGGGCTCAAACACTGAAGCTTTCTTT CASSQRGSNTEAFF
- TRBJ2-7 many TRBV12-3/TRBV12-4 TGTGCCAGCAGTAGGGGTAACGAGCAGTACTTC CASSRGNEQYF